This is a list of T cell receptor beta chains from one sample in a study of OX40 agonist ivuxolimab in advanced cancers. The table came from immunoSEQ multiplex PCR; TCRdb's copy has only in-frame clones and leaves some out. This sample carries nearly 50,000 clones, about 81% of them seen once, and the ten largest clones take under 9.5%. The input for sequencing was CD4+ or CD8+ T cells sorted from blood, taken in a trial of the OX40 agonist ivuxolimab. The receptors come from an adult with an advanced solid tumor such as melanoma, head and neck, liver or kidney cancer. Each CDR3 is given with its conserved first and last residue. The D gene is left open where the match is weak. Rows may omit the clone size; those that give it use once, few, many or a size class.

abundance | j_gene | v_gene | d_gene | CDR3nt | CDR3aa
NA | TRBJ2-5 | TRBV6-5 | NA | TGTGCCAGCAGAAGGGAAGAGGGCCAAGAGACCCAGTACTTC | CASRREEGQETQYF
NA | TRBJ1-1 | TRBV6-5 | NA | TGTGCCAGCAGCTACGGAGGGAAGGAAGCTTTCTTT | CASSYGGKEAFF
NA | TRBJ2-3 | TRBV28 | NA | TGTGCCAGCAGCAAAGCTGGGGGGACAGATACGCAGTATTTT | CASSKAGGTDTQYF
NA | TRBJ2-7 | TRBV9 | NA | TGTGCCAGCAGCCCAAGGGTGAGCGAATCATACGAGCAGTACTTC | CASSPRVSESYEQYF
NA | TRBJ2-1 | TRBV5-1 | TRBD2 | TGCGCCAGCAGCTTGGTGCCCGGGACTAGCAATGAGCAGTTCTTC | CASSLVPGTSNEQFF
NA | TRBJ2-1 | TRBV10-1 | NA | TGCGCCAGCAGTGAATACAATGAGCAGTTCTTC | CASSEYNEQFF
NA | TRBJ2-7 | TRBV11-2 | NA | TGTGCCAGCAGCTTAGGGGCCTACGAGCAGTACTTC | CASSLGAYEQYF
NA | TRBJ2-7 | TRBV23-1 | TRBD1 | TGCGCCACCTACTCCGGGACAGGGTCTCACGAGCAGTACTTC | CATYSGTGSHEQYF
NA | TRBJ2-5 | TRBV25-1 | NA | TGTGCCAGCAGTGAATTTGGGGGGGCGGGGGAGACCCAGTACTTC | CASSEFGGAGETQYF
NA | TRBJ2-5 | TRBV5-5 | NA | TGTGCCAGCAGCTTGGCCGAACTCCAAGAGACCCAGTACTTC | CASSLAELQETQYF
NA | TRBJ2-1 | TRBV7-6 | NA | TGTGCCAGCAGCATCCGGGATAGGACCTACAATGAGCAGTTCTTC | CASSIRDRTYNEQFF
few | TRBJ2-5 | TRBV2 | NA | TGTGCCAGCATGCGGTCAGGACTTCAAGAGACCCAGTACTTC | CASMRSGLQETQYF